This entry concerns a single TCR beta chain. This entry is derived from a study of T cell responses to AZD1222 COVID-19 vaccine. The CDR3 totals 16 residues. Trimming removed 3 bases from V and 8 bases from J; junction bases left unmatched: 12. CDR1 MGHRA and CDR2 YSYEKL come from the germline V gene. Method: immunoSEQ multiplex PCR; TCRdb's copy keeps in-frame clones and lacks some. The table includes more than 100,000 clones, less than 90% detected once. This TCR came from an adult in good health. The material was peripheral blood, obtained on day 0 of AZD1222 vaccination. V gene TRBV4-1 combines with J gene TRBJ1-4, with 7 bases that match TRBD1. CDR3: CASSQGQRWVGEKLFF. For the CDR3, the DNA is TGCGCCAGCAGCCAGGGACAGCGATGGGTAGGGGAAAAACTGTTTTTT.